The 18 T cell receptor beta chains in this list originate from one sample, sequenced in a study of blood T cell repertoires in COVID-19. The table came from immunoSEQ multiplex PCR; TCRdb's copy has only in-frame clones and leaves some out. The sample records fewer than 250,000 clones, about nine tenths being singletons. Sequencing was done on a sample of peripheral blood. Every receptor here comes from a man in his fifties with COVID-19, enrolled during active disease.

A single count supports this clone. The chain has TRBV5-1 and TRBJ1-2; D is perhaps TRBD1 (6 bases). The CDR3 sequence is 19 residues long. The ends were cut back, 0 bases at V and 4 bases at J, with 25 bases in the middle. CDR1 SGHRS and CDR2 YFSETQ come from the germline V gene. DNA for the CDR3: TGCGCCAGCAGCTTGGTTGGGGGCCGAATGTTCTTCCCCTTCTATGGCTACACCTTC. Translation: CASSLVGGRMFFPFYGYTF.

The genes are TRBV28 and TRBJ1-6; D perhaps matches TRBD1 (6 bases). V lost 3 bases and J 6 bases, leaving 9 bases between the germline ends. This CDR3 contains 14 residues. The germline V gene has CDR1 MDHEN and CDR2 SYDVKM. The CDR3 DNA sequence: TGTGCCAGCAGTTTGACAGGTTTTAATTCACCCCTCCACTTT. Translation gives CASSLTGFNSPLHF.

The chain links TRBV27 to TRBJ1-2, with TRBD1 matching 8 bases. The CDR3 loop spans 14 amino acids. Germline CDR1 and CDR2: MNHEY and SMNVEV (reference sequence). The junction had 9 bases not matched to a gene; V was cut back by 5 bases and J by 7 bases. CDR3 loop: CASSPSDRVTGYTF. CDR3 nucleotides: TGTGCCAGCAGTCCCTCGGACAGGGTTACTGGCTACACCTTC.

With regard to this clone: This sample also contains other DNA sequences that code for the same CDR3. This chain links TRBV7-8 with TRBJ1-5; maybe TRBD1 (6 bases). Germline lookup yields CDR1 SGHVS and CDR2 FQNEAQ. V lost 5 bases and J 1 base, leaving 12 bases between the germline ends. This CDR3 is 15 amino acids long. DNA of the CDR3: TGTGCCAGCAGCCTGCAGGGGCGGAGCAATCAGCCCCAGCATTTT. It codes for CASSLQGRSNQPQHF. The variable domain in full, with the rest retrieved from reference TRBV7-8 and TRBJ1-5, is GAGVSQSPRYKVAKRGQDVALRCDPISGHVSLFWYQQALGQGPEFLTYFQNEAQLDKSGLPSDRFFAERPEGSVSTLKIQRTQQEDSAVYLCASSLQGRSNQPQHFGDGTRLSIL.

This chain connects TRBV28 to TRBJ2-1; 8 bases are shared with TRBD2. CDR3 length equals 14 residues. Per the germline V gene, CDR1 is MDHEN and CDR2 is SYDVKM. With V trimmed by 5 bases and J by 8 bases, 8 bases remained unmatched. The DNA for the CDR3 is TGTGCCAGCAGTCAACCGGGACTAGTCCATGAGCAGTTCTTC. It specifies CASSQPGLVHEQFF.

The CDR3 bases are TGTGCCAGCAGCTTTGGACAGAGCATTAATGAAAAACTGTTTTTT. Protein product: CASSFGQSINEKLFF. The chain links TRBV9 to TRBJ1-4, with D perhaps TRBD1 (6 bases). Germline V gives CDR1 SGDLS, CDR2 YYNGEE. This CDR3 has 15 residues. V was shortened by 4 bases and J by 4 bases, with 14 bases between the two germline ends. Combining the CDR3 with reference TRBV9 and TRBJ1-4 gives the whole variable domain DSGVTQTPKHLITATGQRVTLRCSPRSGDLSVYWYQQSLDQGLQFLIQYYNGEERAKGNILERFSAQQFPDLHSELNLSSLELGDSALYFCASSFGQSINEKLFFGSGTQLSVL.

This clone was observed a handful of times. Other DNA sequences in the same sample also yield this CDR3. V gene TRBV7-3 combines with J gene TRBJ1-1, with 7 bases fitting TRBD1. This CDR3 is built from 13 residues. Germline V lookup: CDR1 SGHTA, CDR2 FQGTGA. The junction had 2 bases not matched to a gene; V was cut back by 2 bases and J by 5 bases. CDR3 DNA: TGTGCCAGCAGCTTACAGGGGGATACTGAAGCTTTCTTT. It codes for CASSLQGDTEAFF.

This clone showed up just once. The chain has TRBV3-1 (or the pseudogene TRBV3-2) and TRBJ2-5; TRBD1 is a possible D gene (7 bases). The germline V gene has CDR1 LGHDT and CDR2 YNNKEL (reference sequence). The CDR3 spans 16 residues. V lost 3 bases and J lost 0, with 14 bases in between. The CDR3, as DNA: TGTGCCAGCAGCCACGGGGGCAGGGGGAACCAAGAGACCCAGTACTTC. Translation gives CASSHGGRGNQETQYF.

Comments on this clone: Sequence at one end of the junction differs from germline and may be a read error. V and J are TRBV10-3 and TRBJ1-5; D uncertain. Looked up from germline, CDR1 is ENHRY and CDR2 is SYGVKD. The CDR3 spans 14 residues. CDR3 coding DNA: TGTGCCATCAGTACCGGGTATAGCGATCAGCCCCAGCATTTT. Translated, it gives CAISTGYSDQPQHF.

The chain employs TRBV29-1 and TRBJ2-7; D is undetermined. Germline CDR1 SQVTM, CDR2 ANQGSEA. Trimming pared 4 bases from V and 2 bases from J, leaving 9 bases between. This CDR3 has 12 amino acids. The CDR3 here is CSVARLPYEQYF. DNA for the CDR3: TGCAGCGTTGCCAGGCTACCCTACGAGCAGTACTTC.

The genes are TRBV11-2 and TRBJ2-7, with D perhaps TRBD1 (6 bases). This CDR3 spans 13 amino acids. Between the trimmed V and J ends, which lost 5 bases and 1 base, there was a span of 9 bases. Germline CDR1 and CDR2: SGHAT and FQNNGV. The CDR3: CASSRQESYEQYF. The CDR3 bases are TGTGCCAGCAGCAGACAGGAGTCCTACGAGCAGTACTTC.

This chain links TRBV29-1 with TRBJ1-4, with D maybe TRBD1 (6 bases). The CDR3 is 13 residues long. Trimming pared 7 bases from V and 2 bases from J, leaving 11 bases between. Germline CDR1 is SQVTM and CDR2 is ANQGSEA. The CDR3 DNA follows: TGCAGCGCTAGCAGGGGCACTAATGAAAAACTGTTTTTT. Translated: CSASRGTNEKLFF.

CDR3 DNA: TGCAGCGTTGCTCGGAGGGGCCGTTGGGGCTACACCTTC. Translating gives CSVARRGRWGYTF. The chain joins TRBV29-1 to TRBJ1-2; maybe TRBD1 (5 bases). V shed 4 bases and J shed 8 bases, with 17 bases lying between them. Germline lookup yields CDR1 SQVTM and CDR2 ANQGSEA. This CDR3 spans 13 amino acids.

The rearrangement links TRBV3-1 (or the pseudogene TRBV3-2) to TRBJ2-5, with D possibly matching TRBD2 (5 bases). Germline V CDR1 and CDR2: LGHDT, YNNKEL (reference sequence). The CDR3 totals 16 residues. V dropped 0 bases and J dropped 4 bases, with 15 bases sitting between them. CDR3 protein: CASSQERASGVETQYF. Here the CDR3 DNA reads TGTGCCAGCAGCCAAGAGAGGGCTAGTGGTGTAGAGACCCAGTACTTC.

The CDR3 DNA is TGTGCCAGCAGCTTAGCTGGAGTACCCCTTGAAGCTTTCTTT. It is translated as CASSLAGVPLEAFF. The chain has TRBV7-9 and TRBJ1-1, with D unclear. Germline V gene lookup returns CDR1 SEHNR and CDR2 FQNEAQ (reference sequence). V gave up 0 bases and J gave up 7 bases, with 12 bases separating them. This CDR3 region has 14 residues.

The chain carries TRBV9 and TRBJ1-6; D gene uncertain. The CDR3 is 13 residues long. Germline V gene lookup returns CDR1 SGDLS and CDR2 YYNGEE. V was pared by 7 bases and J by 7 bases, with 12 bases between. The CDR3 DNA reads TGTGCCAGCGGAGCAGAGAGAAATTCACCCCTCCACTTT. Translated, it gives CASGAERNSPLHF.

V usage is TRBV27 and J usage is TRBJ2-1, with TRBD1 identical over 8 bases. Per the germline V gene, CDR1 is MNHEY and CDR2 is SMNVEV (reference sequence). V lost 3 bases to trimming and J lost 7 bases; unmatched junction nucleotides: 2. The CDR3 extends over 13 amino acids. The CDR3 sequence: CASSFRQGNEQFF. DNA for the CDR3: TGTGCCAGCAGTTTCAGACAGGGGAATGAGCAGTTCTTC.

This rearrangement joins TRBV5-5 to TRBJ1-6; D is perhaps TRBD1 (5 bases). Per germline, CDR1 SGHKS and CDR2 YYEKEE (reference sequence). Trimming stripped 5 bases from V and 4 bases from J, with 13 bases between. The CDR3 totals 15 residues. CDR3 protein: CASRNPTEYNSPLHF. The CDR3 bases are TGTGCCAGCAGAAACCCGACAGAGTATAATTCACCCCTCCACTTT.